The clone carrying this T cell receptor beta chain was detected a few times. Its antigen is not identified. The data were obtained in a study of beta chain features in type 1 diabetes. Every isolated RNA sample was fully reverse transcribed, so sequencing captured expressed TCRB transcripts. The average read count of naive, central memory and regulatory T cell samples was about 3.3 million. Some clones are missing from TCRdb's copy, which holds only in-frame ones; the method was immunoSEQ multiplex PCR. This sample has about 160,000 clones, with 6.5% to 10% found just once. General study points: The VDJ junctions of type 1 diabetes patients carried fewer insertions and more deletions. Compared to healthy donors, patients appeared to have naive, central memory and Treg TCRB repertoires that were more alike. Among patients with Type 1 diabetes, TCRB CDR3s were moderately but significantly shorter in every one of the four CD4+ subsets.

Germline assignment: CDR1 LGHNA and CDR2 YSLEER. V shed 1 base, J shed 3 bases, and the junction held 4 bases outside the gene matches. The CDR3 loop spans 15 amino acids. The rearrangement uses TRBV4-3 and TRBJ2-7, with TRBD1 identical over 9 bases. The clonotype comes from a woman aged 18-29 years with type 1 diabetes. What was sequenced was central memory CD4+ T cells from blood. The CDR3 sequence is CASSQGQGVYYEQYF. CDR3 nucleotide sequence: TGCGCCAGCAGCCAAGGACAGGGGGTTTACTACGAGCAGTACTTC.